The 3 T cell receptor beta chains below come from one sample, sequenced in a study of OX40 agonist ivuxolimab in advanced cancers. Assay: immunoSEQ multiplex PCR; the TCRdb copy retains only in-frame clones and omits some. The table lists tens of thousands of clones, about 89% of them singletons, with about 1.4% in the top ten. Material: CD4+ or CD8+ T cells sorted from blood, obtained in a trial of the OX40 agonist ivuxolimab. The receptors originated from an adult with an advanced solid tumor such as melanoma, head and neck, liver or kidney cancer.

The rearrangement links TRBV19 to TRBJ1-1; D is unresolved. Trimming took off 6 bases at V and 2 bases at J, with 13 bases between the two ends. Germline assignment: CDR1 LNHDA and CDR2 SQIVND (reference sequence). The CDR3 consists of 14 residues. CDR3 sequence: CASSLPTRNTEAFF. CDR3 sequence (DNA): TGTGCCAGTAGCCTCCCCACAAGAAACACTGAAGCTTTCTTT. Full variable domain (remainder filled in from reference TRBV19 and TRBJ1-1): DGGITQSPKYLFRKEGQNVTLSCEQNLNHDAMYWYRQDPGQGLRLIYYSQIVNDFQKGDIAEGYSVSREKKESFPLTVTSAQKNPTAFYLCASSLPTRNTEAFFGQGTRLTVV.

The rearrangement joins TRBV5-1 to TRBJ2-2; D is possibly TRBD1 (6 bases). Looked up from germline, CDR1 is SGHRS and CDR2 is YFSETQ. The CDR3 runs to 16 residues. V was shortened by 1 base and J by 1 base, with 11 bases between the two germline ends. The CDR3 reads CASSLSPGQNTGELFF. In DNA, the CDR3 is TGCGCCAGCAGCTTGTCTCCGGGACAGAACACCGGGGAGCTGTTTTTT.

With regard to this clone: Other DNA sequences from this sample encode an identical CDR3 as well. V and J are TRBV7-2 and TRBJ2-3, with 7 bases fitting TRBD2. This CDR3 is 15 amino acids long. Per germline, CDR1 SGHTA and CDR2 FQGNSA. V shed 1 base and J 0 bases; nucleotides not matched to a gene: 1. Here the CDR3 DNA reads TGTGCCAGCAGCTTAGACGGGGGGAGCACAGATACGCAGTATTTT. This sequence encodes CASSLDGGSTDTQYF.